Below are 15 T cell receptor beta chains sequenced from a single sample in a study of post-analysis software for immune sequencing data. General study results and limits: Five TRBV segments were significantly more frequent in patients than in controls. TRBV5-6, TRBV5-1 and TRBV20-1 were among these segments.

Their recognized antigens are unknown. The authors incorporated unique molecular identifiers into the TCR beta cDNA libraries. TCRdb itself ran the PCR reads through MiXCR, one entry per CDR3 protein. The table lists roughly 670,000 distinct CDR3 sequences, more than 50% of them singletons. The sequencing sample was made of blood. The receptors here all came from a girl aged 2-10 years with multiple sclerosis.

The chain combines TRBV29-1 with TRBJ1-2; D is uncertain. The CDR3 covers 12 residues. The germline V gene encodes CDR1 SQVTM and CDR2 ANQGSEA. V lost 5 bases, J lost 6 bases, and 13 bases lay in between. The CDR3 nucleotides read TGCAGCGTTAGGTTTGAGGCGGATGGCTACACCTTC. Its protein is CSVRFEADGYTF.

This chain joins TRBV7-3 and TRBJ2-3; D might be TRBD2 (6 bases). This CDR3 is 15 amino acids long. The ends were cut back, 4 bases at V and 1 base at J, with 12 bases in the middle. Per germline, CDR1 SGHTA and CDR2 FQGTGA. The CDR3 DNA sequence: TGTGCCAGCAGCTCTCGGCCTAGCGGCACAGATACGCAGTATTTT. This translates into CASSSRPSGTDTQYF.

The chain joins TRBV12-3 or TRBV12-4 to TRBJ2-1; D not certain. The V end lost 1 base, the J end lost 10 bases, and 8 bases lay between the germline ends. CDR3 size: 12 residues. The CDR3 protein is CASSLVGVEQFF. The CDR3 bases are TGTGCCAGCAGTTTAGTGGGTGTAGAGCAGTTCTTC.

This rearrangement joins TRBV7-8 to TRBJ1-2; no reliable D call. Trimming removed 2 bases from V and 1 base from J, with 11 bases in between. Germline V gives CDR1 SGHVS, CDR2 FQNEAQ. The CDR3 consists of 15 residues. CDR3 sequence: CASSLTGSGNYGYTF. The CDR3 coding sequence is TGTGCCAGCAGCTTAACCGGGAGCGGTAACTATGGCTACACCTTC.

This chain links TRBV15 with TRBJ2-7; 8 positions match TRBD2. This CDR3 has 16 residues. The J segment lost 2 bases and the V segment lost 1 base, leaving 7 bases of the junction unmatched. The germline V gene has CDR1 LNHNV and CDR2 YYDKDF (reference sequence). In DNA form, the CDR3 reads TGTGCCACCAGCAGAGGGCCAGCGGGGGATACCTACGAGCAGTACTTC. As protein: CATSRGPAGDTYEQYF.

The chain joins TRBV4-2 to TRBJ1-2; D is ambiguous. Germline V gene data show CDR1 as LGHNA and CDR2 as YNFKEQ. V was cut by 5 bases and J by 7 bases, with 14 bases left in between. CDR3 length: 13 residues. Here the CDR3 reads CASSAVLGVGYTF. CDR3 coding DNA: TGTGCCAGCAGCGCAGTTCTAGGCGTTGGCTACACCTTC.

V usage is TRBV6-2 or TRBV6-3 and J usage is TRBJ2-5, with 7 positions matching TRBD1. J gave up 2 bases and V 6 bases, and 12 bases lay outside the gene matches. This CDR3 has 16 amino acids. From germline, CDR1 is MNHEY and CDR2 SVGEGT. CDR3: CASSRRTGGAQETQYF. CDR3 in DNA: TGTGCCAGCAGCCGACGGACAGGCGGTGCACAAGAGACCCAGTACTTC.

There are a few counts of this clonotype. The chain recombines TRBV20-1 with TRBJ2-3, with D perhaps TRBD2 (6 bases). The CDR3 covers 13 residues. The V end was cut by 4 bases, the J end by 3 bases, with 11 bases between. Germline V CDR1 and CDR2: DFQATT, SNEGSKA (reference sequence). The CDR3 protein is CSAIRRGTDTQYF. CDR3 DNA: TGCAGTGCTATCCGACGGGGGACAGATACGCAGTATTTT.

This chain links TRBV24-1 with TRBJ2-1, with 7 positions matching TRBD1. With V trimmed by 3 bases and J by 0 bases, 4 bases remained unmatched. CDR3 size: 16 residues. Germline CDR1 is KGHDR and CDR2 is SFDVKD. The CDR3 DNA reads TGTGCCACCAGTGATGCCGGGACAGACTCCTACAATGAGCAGTTCTTC. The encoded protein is CATSDAGTDSYNEQFF.

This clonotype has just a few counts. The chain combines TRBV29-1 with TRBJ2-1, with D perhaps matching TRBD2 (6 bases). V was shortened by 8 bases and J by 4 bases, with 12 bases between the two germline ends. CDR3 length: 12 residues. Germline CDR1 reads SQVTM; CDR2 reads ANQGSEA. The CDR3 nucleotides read TGCAGCCCCGCTGGGGGGTACAATGAGCAGTTCTTC. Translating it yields CSPAGGYNEQFF.

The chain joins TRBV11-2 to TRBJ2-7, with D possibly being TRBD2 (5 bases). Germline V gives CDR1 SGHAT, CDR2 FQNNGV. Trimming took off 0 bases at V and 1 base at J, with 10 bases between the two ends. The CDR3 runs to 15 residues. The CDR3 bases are TGTGCCAGCAGCTTAGAGGTAGCGCGTTCCTACGAGCAGTACTTC. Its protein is CASSLEVARSYEQYF.

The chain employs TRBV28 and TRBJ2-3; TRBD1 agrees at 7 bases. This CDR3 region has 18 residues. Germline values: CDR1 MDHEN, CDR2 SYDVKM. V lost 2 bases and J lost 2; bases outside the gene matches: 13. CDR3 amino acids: CASSLVDRVKGNTDTQYF. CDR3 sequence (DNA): TGTGCCAGCAGTTTAGTTGACAGGGTGAAGGGGAACACAGATACGCAGTATTTT. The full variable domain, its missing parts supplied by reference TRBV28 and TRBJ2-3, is DVKVTQSSRYLVKRTGEKVFLECVQDMDHENMFWYRQDPGLGLRLIYFSYDVKMKEKGDIPEGYSVSREKKERFSLILESASTNQTSMYLCASSLVDRVKGNTDTQYFGPGTRLTVL.

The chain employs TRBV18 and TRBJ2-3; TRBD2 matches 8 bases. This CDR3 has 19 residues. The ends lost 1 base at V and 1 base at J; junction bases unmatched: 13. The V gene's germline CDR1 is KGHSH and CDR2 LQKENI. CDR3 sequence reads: CASSPLPAGVHSRTDTQYF. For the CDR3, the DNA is TGTGCCAGCTCACCACTGCCAGCGGGAGTTCATAGCCGCACAGATACGCAGTATTTT.

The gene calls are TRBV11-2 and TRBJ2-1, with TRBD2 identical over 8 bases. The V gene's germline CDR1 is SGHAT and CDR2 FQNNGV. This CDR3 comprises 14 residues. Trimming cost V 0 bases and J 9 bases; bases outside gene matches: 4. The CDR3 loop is CASSLDPAGAEQFF. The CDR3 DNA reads TGTGCCAGCAGCTTAGATCCAGCGGGAGCTGAGCAGTTCTTC.

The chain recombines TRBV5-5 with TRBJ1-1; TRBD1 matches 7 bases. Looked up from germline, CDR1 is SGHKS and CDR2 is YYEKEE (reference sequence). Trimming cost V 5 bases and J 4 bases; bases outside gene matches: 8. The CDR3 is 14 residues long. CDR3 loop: CASRLTGVSTEAFF. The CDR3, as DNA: TGTGCCAGCAGACTCACAGGGGTGAGCACTGAAGCTTTCTTT.